Listed here is a single TCR beta chain. This record belongs to a study of blood T cell repertoires in COVID-19. In the original workflow: Amplification of reference gene primers was used by the study to estimate nucleated cell counts. TCRdb keeps only in-frame clones here, not all; method: immunoSEQ multiplex PCR. The V and J calls and clone size come from that table; D and trimming were worked out from the DNA. The data hold about 260,000 clones, with about 87% observed a single time. Germline CDR1 and CDR2: LGHDT and YNNKEL (reference sequence). The germline V and J ends were trimmed by 4 bases and 4 bases, with 13 bases remaining between them. The CDR3 runs 14 residues.

This clonotype originated in a woman between 40 and 55 years old with acute or convalescent COVID-19. J is TRBJ1-2 and V is TRBV3-1 (or the pseudogene TRBV3-2); TRBD1 might be the D (5 bases). The specimen was peripheral blood. The CDR3 reads CASSRQGSGYGYTF. The CDR3 DNA is TGTGCCAGCAGCCGCCAGGGCTCGGGCTATGGCTACACCTTC.